This T cell receptor (beta chain) was sequenced for a study of T cell changes during pregnancy in multiple sclerosis. Looked up from germline, CDR1 is GTSNPN and CDR2 is SVGIG (reference sequence). This CDR3 has 13 amino acids. J lost 4 bases, V lost 4 bases, and 5 bases had no gene match. Profiled with immunoSEQ multiplex PCR; TCRdb holds only in-frame clones, not every one. The profile shows nearly 110,000 clones, roughly 92% of them singletons. This clone occurred a few times. This rearrangement joins TRBV30 to TRBJ1-1, with 8 bases matching TRBD1. The sample here was peripheral blood, taken in the third trimester of pregnancy. The sequence derives from a female donor in good health, enrolled as a control in a pregnancy study. This CDR3 reads CAWTQGAPTEAFF. For the CDR3, the DNA is TGTGCCTGGACCCAGGGGGCGCCCACTGAAGCTTTCTTT.